This record covers a single T cell receptor (beta chain). In the original analysis: How many nucleated cells were present was estimated from reference gene primer amplification. Method: immunoSEQ multiplex PCR; TCRdb's copy keeps in-frame clones and lacks some. V and J calls plus clone size are reproduced from that table; the DNA served to infer D and trimming. The table has 95,000 to 150,000 clones, approximately 91% seen once; the top ten hold about 1%. Germline V lookup: CDR1 SGHTA, CDR2 FQGTGA. This CDR3 has 14 residues. Trimming left V 5 bases short and J 0 bases short, with 8 bases between. The data belong to a study of blood T cell repertoires in COVID-19. Study-wide background: Sites across the United States, Italy and Spain contributed samples from acute and convalescent COVID-19. The analysed material was cDNA or gDNA that came from T cells, B-cell-depleted T cells, or PBMCs.

Sequences were obtained from peripheral blood. The chain employs TRBV7-3 and TRBJ1-3; TRBD1 might be the D (6 bases). The receptor was isolated from a woman of 80 years or more with acute or convalescent COVID-19. CDR3 region: CASSQTGSGNTIYF. CDR3 nucleotides: TGTGCCAGCAGCCAGACAGGCTCTGGAAACACCATATATTTT.